The clone carrying this TCR beta chain was seen at least ten times. The data stem from a study of molecular identifiers for immune sequencing clone quantification. The authors built bulk TCR libraries by previously described methods with listed TCR primers. TCRdb re-derived calls from the PCR reads in MiXCR, one entry per CDR3 protein. This sample has some 580,000 distinct CDR3 sequences, with 25% found just once. This sequence originates from a human donor in good health. Some libraries in this study had Jurkat cell RNA spiked in. The specimen was naive CD8+ T cells from blood, with Jurkat cell RNA spiked in. Subset noted: FACS-sorted CD8+CD4-CCR7+CD45RA+ naive T cells.

The CDR3 DNA reads TGTGCCAGCAGCGTACAGGGAACGGGCACAGATACGCAGTATTTT. This translates into CASSVQGTGTDTQYF. The J gene is TRBJ2-3, the V gene TRBV9; tentative D call: TRBD1 (5 bases). The V end lost 1 base, the J end lost 1 base, and 10 bases lay between the germline ends. This CDR3 spans 15 amino acids. Germline V lookup: CDR1 SGDLS, CDR2 YYNGEE. The full variable domain, its missing parts supplied by reference TRBV9 and TRBJ2-3, is DSGVTQTPKHLITATGQRVTLRCSPRSGDLSVYWYQQSLDQGLQFLIQYYNGEERAKGNILERFSAQQFPDLHSELNLSSLELGDSALYFCASSVQGTGTDTQYFGPGTRLTVL.